Below are 20 T cell receptor beta chains sequenced from a single sample in a study of cytomegalovirus exposure and HLA in healthy donors. The protocol was immunoSEQ multiplex PCR, while the TCRdb copy is restricted to in-frame clones and leaves out a portion. Of over 150,000 clones listed, 75% to 90% were seen once; the top ten hold approximately 15%. Sequenced: PBMCs. These receptors all stem from a man aged 18 to 29 in good health and CMV-seropositive.

J is TRBJ2-1 and V is TRBV5-4; 10 positions agree with TRBD2. Germline CDR1 reads SGHNT; CDR2 reads YYREEE (reference sequence). The CDR3 length is 19 residues. V gave up 2 bases and J gave up 7 bases; unmatched junction bases: 18. The CDR3 spells CASSLSLLAGLSFGNEQFF. The CDR3 bases are TGTGCCAGCAGCTTATCTCTACTAGCGGGGCTCTCCTTTGGTAATGAGCAGTTCTTC.

The chain carries TRBV28 and TRBJ1-2; D unclear. The CDR3 covers 14 residues. The germline V gene has CDR1 MDHEN and CDR2 SYDVKM. The ends were cut back, 10 bases at V and 5 bases at J, with 20 bases in the middle. The CDR3 here is CANSRQGISYGYTF. The CDR3 region has the DNA TGTGCCAATTCGAGACAAGGAATATCGTATGGCTACACCTTC.

V is TRBV11-2 and J is TRBJ2-1; TRBD1 agrees at 8 bases. Germline trimming cut 4 bases from V and 2 bases from J; bases unmatched to any gene: 4. This CDR3 is built from 15 residues. CDR1 and CDR2 from the germline V gene are SGHAT and FQNNGV. The CDR3 loop is CASSSSRGPYNEQFF. The CDR3 bases are TGTGCCAGCAGCTCCTCCAGGGGGCCCTACAATGAGCAGTTCTTC. The full variable domain, its missing parts supplied by reference TRBV11-2 and TRBJ2-1, is EAGVAQSPRYKIIEKRQSVAFWCNPISGHATLYWYQQILGQGPKLLIQFQNNGVVDDSQLPKDRFSAERLKGVDSTLKIQPAKLEDSAVYLCASSSSRGPYNEQFFGPGTRLTVL.

This clone appeared a single time. The rearrangement uses TRBV7-6 and TRBJ1-1; tentatively, D is TRBD1 (6 bases). In germline, CDR1 is SGHVS, CDR2 FNYEAQ. The CDR3 is 14 amino acids. Trimming pared 5 bases from V and 4 bases from J, leaving 14 bases between. Here the CDR3 DNA reads TGTGCCAGCAGCCCGGGAGGAGGGGGCACTGAAGCTTTCTTT. Its translation: CASSPGGGGTEAFF.

The CDR3 nucleotides are TGTGCCAGCAGCTTTGGACTAGCGGTTAGCTACGAGCAGTACTTC. Translating it yields CASSFGLAVSYEQYF. The V call is TRBV7-2, the J call TRBJ2-7, with 10 bases matching TRBD2. J lost 3 bases, V lost 3 bases, and 5 bases had no gene match. The CDR3 runs 15 residues. Germline CDR1 and CDR2: SGHTA and FQGNSA.

This chain links TRBV28 with TRBJ2-4; maybe TRBD2 (6 bases). CDR3 length equals 14 residues. Between the trimmed V and J ends, which lost 3 bases and 4 bases, there was a span of 10 bases. CDR1 is MDHEN, CDR2 SYDVKM, per germline. The CDR3 nucleotides are TGTGCCAGCAGTTTTCTGGCGGGGAAAAACATTCAGTACTTC. Protein: CASSFLAGKNIQYF.

CDR3 loop: CASSLKSSGNTIYF. The CDR3 DNA is TGCGCCAGCAGCCTAAAGAGTTCTGGAAACACCATATATTTT. The rearrangement uses TRBV4-1 and TRBJ1-3; D is ambiguous. This CDR3 has 14 residues. V dropped 4 bases and J dropped 1 base, with 8 bases sitting between them. In germline, CDR1 is MGHRA, CDR2 YSYEKL.

The chain's CDR3 is CASKQGQGQFF. The CDR3 coding sequence is TGTGCCAGCAAACAGGGACAGGGGCAGTTCTTC. V is TRBV2 and J is TRBJ2-1, with 9 bases fitting TRBD1. Germline CDR1 SNHLY, CDR2 FYNNEI. J gave up 12 bases and V 7 bases, and 4 bases lay outside the gene matches. The CDR3 is made up of 11 amino acids.

The rearrangement joins TRBV10-3 to TRBJ1-3, with D tentatively TRBD1 (5 bases). The V end lost 7 bases, the J end lost 0 bases, and 13 bases lay between the germline ends. This CDR3 comprises 15 residues. Germline V gene sequence: CDR1 ENHRY, CDR2 SYGVKD. The chain's CDR3 is CAITPGGASGNTIYF. CDR3 DNA sequence: TGTGCCATCACCCCGGGAGGGGCCTCTGGAAACACCATATATTTT.

V gene TRBV7-9 combines with J gene TRBJ2-7; D uncertain. CDR3 length equals 15 residues. Trimming removed 3 bases at V and 1 base at J, with 13 bases between. Germline CDR1 SEHNR, CDR2 FQNEAQ (reference sequence). The CDR3 bases are TGTGCCAGCAGCTTTGCTTCGACACAATCCTACGAGCAGTACTTC. As protein: CASSFASTQSYEQYF.

In this sample, this clone turned up once. The rearrangement links TRBV27 to TRBJ2-7; D perhaps matches TRBD1 (6 bases). Germline CDR1 MNHEY, CDR2 SMNVEV (reference sequence). V dropped 2 bases and J dropped 1 base, with 9 bases sitting between them. This CDR3 comprises 14 residues. The CDR3 spells CASSLEGTSYEQYF. The CDR3 DNA reads as TGTGCCAGCAGTTTAGAAGGGACATCCTACGAGCAGTACTTC.

The chain recombines TRBV4-1 with TRBJ2-3; 11 bases are shared with TRBD2. The ends lost 5 bases at V and 2 bases at J; junction bases unmatched: 24. This CDR3 contains 22 residues. Germline V gene data show CDR1 as MGHRA and CDR2 as YSYEKL. This chain's CDR3 is CASSVHSGGARIDRLTTDTQYF. The CDR3 coding sequence is TGCGCCAGCAGCGTCCATAGCGGGGGGGCAAGGATTGACCGACTTACCACAGATACGCAGTATTTT.

V usage is TRBV19 and J usage is TRBJ1-1; no firm D call. The CDR3 has 14 residues. V lost 7 bases to trimming and J lost 2 bases, with 14 bases between them. Germline V CDR1 and CDR2: LNHDA, SQIVND (reference sequence). The CDR3 DNA sequence: TGTGCCAGTACTCCCCTAGGGAGTAACACTGAAGCTTTCTTT. It is translated as CASTPLGSNTEAFF.

This clone was seen only a few times. V gene TRBV5-5 combines with J gene TRBJ1-2, with D hard to call. The germline V and J ends were trimmed by 3 bases and 6 bases, with 12 bases remaining between them. The germline V gene has CDR1 SGHKS and CDR2 YYEKEE (reference sequence). This CDR3 is built from 13 residues. The CDR3 region is CASSWPQSDGYTF. CDR3 DNA: TGTGCCAGCAGCTGGCCACAGTCGGATGGCTACACCTTC.

For the CDR3, the DNA is TGCGCCAGCAGTGATTCCCTGGAGGCCGGGGAGCTGTTTTTT. Its translation: CASSDSLEAGELFF. This chain joins TRBV10-1 and TRBJ2-2; D perhaps matches TRBD2 (5 bases). CDR3 length: 14 residues. Deletions cut 3 bases from V and 6 bases from J, with 11 bases between. Germline assignment: CDR1 WNHNN and CDR2 SYGVQD (reference sequence).

The CDR3 DNA reads TGCGCCAGCAGCTGGGGCAGCAGCCTCTCCTACGAGCAGTACTTC. Its protein is CASSWGSSLSYEQYF. This rearrangement joins TRBV5-1 to TRBJ2-7; a possible D gene is TRBD1 (5 bases). CDR3 length equals 15 residues. Germline lookup yields CDR1 SGHRS and CDR2 YFSETQ. The ends were cut back, 3 bases at V and 0 bases at J, with 13 bases in the middle. Combining the CDR3 with reference TRBV5-1 and TRBJ2-7 gives the whole variable domain KAGVTQTPRYLIKTRGQQVTLSCSPISGHRSVSWYQQTPGQGLQFLFEYFSETQRNKGNFPGRFSGRQFSNSRSEMNVSTLELGDSALYLCASSWGSSLSYEQYFGPGTRLTVT.

CDR3 region: CASSEPPGQRADTQYF. The CDR3 nucleotides are TGTGCCAGCAGTGAACCCCCGGGACAGCGCGCAGATACGCAGTATTTT. The chain has TRBV6-1 and TRBJ2-3; 7 bases fit TRBD1. The CDR3 loop spans 16 amino acids. Germline V CDR1 and CDR2: MNHNS, SASEGT. The V and J ends lost 2 bases and 4 bases, in that order; junction bases with no gene match: 9.

The chain combines TRBV6-1 with TRBJ2-2; D may be TRBD1 (6 bases). The V gene lost 6 bases and the J gene lost 5 bases, with 13 bases spanning the gap. The germline V gene encodes CDR1 MNHNS and CDR2 SASEGT. This CDR3 has 14 residues. DNA of the CDR3: TGTGCCAGCAGAGATCAGGGGACGACCGGGGAGCTGTTTTTT. Its protein product is CASRDQGTTGELFF.

The chain employs TRBV27 and TRBJ2-5; 7 bases align to TRBD1. The CDR3 is 14 residues long. V was clipped by 1 base and J by 2 bases; unmatched bases: 1. Germline assignment: CDR1 MNHEY and CDR2 SMNVEV (reference sequence). The CDR3 region is CASSLWGQQETQYF. For the CDR3, the DNA is TGTGCCAGCAGTTTATGGGGACAGCAAGAGACCCAGTACTTC.

The gene calls are TRBV19 and TRBJ2-5; D not certain. CDR3 length: 12 amino acids. Trimming pared 5 bases from V and 5 bases from J, leaving 9 bases between. From germline, CDR1 is LNHDA and CDR2 SQIVND (reference sequence). CDR3 sequence reads: CASSDPRETQYF. The CDR3 DNA reads as TGTGCCAGTAGTGACCCTAGGGAGACCCAGTACTTC.